This T cell receptor beta chain was identified during a study of T cells in tuberculosis. Across the whole study: CD1B tetramers identified T cells specific for mycobacterial lipid GMM. Whole-study findings and limits: Smaller distances to GMM-specific TCRs suggested their expansion in active tuberculosis.

Time point defined: new active TB diagnosis, blood taken before or within 7 days of starting treatment. Active tuberculosis patients were new diagnoses, HIV-seronegative, South African, and aged 18 years or older. Each patient had positive sputum smear microscopy and/or positive culture. The repertoire was sequenced with immunoSEQ multiplex PCR; TCRdb's copy has only in-frame clones and lacks some. The table has tens of thousands of clones, 90% to 95% seen once; the top ten hold approximately 10%. The germline CDR1 and CDR2 sequences are GTSNPN and SVGIG (reference sequence). The CDR3 is made up of 14 amino acids. V lost 6 bases to trimming and J lost 4 bases; unmatched junction nucleotides: 6. Remarks on this clone: No antigen is known for it.

Sequenced material: PBMCs, taken at tuberculosis diagnosis. This chain uses TRBV30 with TRBJ2-2; TRBD2 agrees at 9 bases. This TCR was sampled from an adult with tuberculosis. The CDR3 bases are TGTGCCTGCCTATTTAGCGGGGGCACCGGGGAGCTGTTTTTT. It is translated as CACLFSGGTGELFF.